The clone carrying this T cell receptor (beta chain) was seen a few times. Original processing notes: Reference gene primer amplification gave estimated nucleated cell counts. Assay used: immunoSEQ multiplex PCR; TCRdb lists only in-frame clones, some missing. From that table come the V and J calls and clone size; the DNA was used to work out D and trimming. The sample has fewer than 100,000 clones, about nine tenths seen once. The data stem from a study of blood T cell repertoires in COVID-19. Background on the study: Samples of COVID-19 (acute and convalescent) were obtained from the United States, Italy and Spain.

The germline V gene encodes CDR1 SEHNR and CDR2 FQNEAQ (reference sequence). V was clipped by 8 bases and J by 6 bases, with 14 bases between them. The CDR3 length is 13 residues. The sequenced material came from peripheral blood. This TCR came from a man over 45 with acute or convalescent COVID-19. V usage is TRBV7-9 and J usage is TRBJ2-1; D remains ambiguous. CDR3 in DNA: TGTGCCAGCTGGGTCAGCGTCGGCAATGAGCAGTTCTTC. As protein: CASWVSVGNEQFF.